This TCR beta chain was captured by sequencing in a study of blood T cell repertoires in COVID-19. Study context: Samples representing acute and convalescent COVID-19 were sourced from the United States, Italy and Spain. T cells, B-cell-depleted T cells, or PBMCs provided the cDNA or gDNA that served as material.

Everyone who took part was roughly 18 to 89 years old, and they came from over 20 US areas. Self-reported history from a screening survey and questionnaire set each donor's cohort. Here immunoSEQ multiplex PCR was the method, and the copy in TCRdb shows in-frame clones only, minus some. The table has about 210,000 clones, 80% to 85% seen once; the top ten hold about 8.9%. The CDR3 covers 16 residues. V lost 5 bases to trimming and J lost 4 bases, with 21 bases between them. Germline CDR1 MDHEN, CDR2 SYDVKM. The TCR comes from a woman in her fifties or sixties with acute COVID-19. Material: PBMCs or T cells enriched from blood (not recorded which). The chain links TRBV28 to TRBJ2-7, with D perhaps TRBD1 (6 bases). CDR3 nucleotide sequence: TGTGCCAGCAGTCCTGAAGTGGGGGCGATTCGGTACGAGCAGTACTTC. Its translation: CASSPEVGAIRYEQYF. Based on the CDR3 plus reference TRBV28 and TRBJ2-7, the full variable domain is DVKVTQSSRYLVKRTGEKVFLECVQDMDHENMFWYRQDPGLGLRLIYFSYDVKMKEKGDIPEGYSVSREKKERFSLILESASTNQTSMYLCASSPEVGAIRYEQYFGPGTRLTVT.